The clone carrying this TCR beta chain turned up a few times. Its target is not known. This specimen belongs to a study of long-term antiretroviral therapy in people with HIV. Regarding the study as a whole: Clones that had undergone expansion before ART prevailed in the repertoire throughout all time points. ART preceded a rise in diversity that nonetheless stayed lower than in transplant donor controls.

This CDR3 region has 13 residues. Trimming cost V 4 bases and J 8 bases, with 14 bases left between them. CDR1 and CDR2 from the germline V gene are SNHLY and FYNNEI. Survey-level immunoSEQ v3.0 assays were run. Repertoires were generated with immunoSEQ multiplex PCR, while TCRdb's copy carries only in-frame clones and drops some. The repertoire consists of about 39,000 clones, with roughly 82% occurring once and the leading ten covering about 6%. Roughly 1-10 million cryopreserved PBMC were held in samples before DNA extraction. The clonotype was recovered from a man between 18 and 29 years old with HIV. This material consisted of unsorted PBMCs, taken 0.6 years after starting antiretroviral therapy. The chain combines TRBV2 with TRBJ1-1; D might be TRBD1 (5 bases). The CDR3 DNA sequence: TGTGCCAGCAGTGGGGATTGGAGGGGCGAAGCTTTCTTT. This sequence encodes CASSGDWRGEAFF.